Sequencing of this T cell receptor beta chain was carried out in a study of CD8+CD57+ T cells in acquired aplastic anemia. Study-wide context: Sorted CD4+ and CD8+ cells gave an average of around 3 ug of DNA.

Those patients picked for sequencing had displayed CD8+CD57+ cell expansion on flow cytometry. Profiling that covered TCR beta VDJ and CDR3 relied on genomic DNA as its template. TCRdb passed the reads through MiXCR, listing each CDR3 protein once. The sample lists more than 250,000 distinct CDR3 sequences; approximately 86% were seen once. V gave up 5 bases and J gave up 11 bases, with 27 bases separating them. Germline CDR1 and CDR2: SGHTA and FQGTGA. The CDR3 has 16 residues. The V call is TRBV7-3, the J call TRBJ1-2; D is undetermined. Sample: sorted CD4+, CD8+, or CD8+CD57+ T cells (not recorded which) from PBMCs. This clonotype originated in a human donor with aplastic anemia. The CDR3 here is CASSLRETQYYGPYTF. CDR3 DNA: TGTGCCAGCAGCCTGCGGGAGACCCAGTACTACGGGCCATACACCTTC. Combining the CDR3 with reference TRBV7-3 and TRBJ1-2 gives the whole variable domain GAGVSQTPSNKVTEKGKYVELRCDPISGHTALYWYRQSLGQGPEFLIYFQGTGAADDSGLPNDRFFAVRPEGSVSTLKIQRTERGDSAVYLCASSLRETQYYGPYTFGSGTRLTVV.